Following are 27 T cell receptor beta chains from one sample sequenced in a study of blood T cell repertoires in COVID-19 (dated by TCRdb to 2018 to 2020). The receptor library was made with the immunoSEQ multiplex PCR assay. TCRdb took this table from immuneACCESS and kept in-frame rearrangements with V and J called. Such tables lack part of the clones; where checked against another copy, unresolved V genes explain under half of the gap, and the rest is unexplained. The sample contains tens of thousands of clones, around nine tenths of them found a single time. Under 30% of the sample lies in the top ten. Material for sequencing was peripheral blood. Source of these receptors: a human donor in a cohort sampled during active COVID-19.

The chain carries TRBV5-5 and TRBJ1-3; D call uncertain. The CDR3 has 15 residues. The V gene's germline CDR1 is SGHKS and CDR2 YYEKEE (reference sequence). The V and J ends lost 1 base and 2 bases respectively, with 10 bases between them. CDR3 coding DNA: TGTGCCAGCAGCTTGCTTTGGGAGACTGGAAACACCATATATTTT. Amino acids: CASSLLWETGNTIYF.

This clone was observed once. This CDR3 is CASSYFAHRSYEQYF. In DNA, the CDR3 is TGTGCCAGCAGTTACTTTGCCCACAGGAGCTACGAGCAGTACTTC. The chain recombines TRBV6-6 with TRBJ2-7, with D perhaps TRBD1 (5 bases). The CDR3 is made up of 15 amino acids. V was clipped by 1 base and J by 3 bases, with 13 bases between them. Germline values: CDR1 MNHNY, CDR2 SVGAGI (reference sequence).

The genes are TRBV20-1 and TRBJ2-3; 8 positions agree with TRBD2. Germline trimming cut 3 bases from V and 5 bases from J; bases unmatched to any gene: 7. The CDR3 length is 14 residues. The germline gives CDR1 DFQATT, CDR2 SNEGSKA (reference sequence). The CDR3 nucleotides are TGCAGTGCTAGTAGAGGGACTAGGATAGATACGCAGTATTTT. Amino acids: CSASRGTRIDTQYF.

The chain recombines TRBV7-6 with TRBJ1-1, with 7 bases that match TRBD1. Looked up from germline, CDR1 is SGHVS and CDR2 is FNYEAQ. This CDR3 spans 14 amino acids. V was pared by 5 bases and J by 6 bases, with 9 bases of the junction left unmatched. The CDR3 nucleotides read TGTGCCAGCAGCCCAGGGGGGCCGCCGTCTGAAGCTTTCTTT. Translation gives CASSPGGPPSEAFF.

This clone appeared a single time. The chain has TRBV10-3 and TRBJ1-5, with a weak D call TRBD1 (6 bases). The CDR3 consists of 14 residues. Trimming removed 10 bases from V and 7 bases from J, with 20 bases in between. Per germline, CDR1 ENHRY and CDR2 SYGVKD. CDR3 sequence reads: CANFIPGEGQPQHF. In nucleotides, the CDR3 is TGTGCCAACTTCATTCCAGGGGAAGGGCAGCCCCAGCATTTT.

This sequence joins TRBV7-9 and TRBJ2-3; D is unresolved. Germline values: CDR1 SEHNR, CDR2 FQNEAQ (reference sequence). The V end was cut by 5 bases, the J end by 2 bases, with 8 bases between. The length of the CDR3 is 13 residues. CDR3 sequence reads: CASSHPLTDTQYF. CDR3 DNA: TGTGCCAGCAGCCATCCACTCACAGATACGCAGTATTTT.

J is TRBJ2-2 and V is TRBV3-1 (or the pseudogene TRBV3-2); D is possibly TRBD2 (5 bases). The ends were cut back, 3 bases at V and 7 bases at J, with 12 bases in the middle. From germline, CDR1 is LGHDT and CDR2 YNNKEL (reference sequence). The CDR3 totals 14 residues. The CDR3 reads CASSHGVRGGELFF. CDR3 sequence (DNA): TGTGCCAGCAGCCACGGGGTACGAGGCGGGGAGCTGTTTTTT.

The J gene is TRBJ2-6, the V gene TRBV9, with D tentatively TRBD1 (5 bases). This CDR3 is 18 amino acids long. The germline gives CDR1 SGDLS, CDR2 YYNGEE. Trimming stripped 0 bases from V and 0 bases from J, with 13 bases between. CDR3 sequence reads: CASSVVRQPYSGANVLTF. Written as DNA, the CDR3 is TGTGCCAGCAGCGTAGTCCGACAGCCCTACTCTGGGGCCAACGTCCTGACTTTC.

The chain links TRBV4-2 to TRBJ2-2; D gene ambiguous. There are 14 residues in the CDR3. Germline V gene data show CDR1 as LGHNA and CDR2 as YNFKEQ. Trimming removed 0 bases from V and 6 bases from J, with 8 bases in between. In nucleotides, the CDR3 is TGTGCCAGCAGCCAAGATCCGAGAGCCGGGGAGCTGTTTTTT. Protein: CASSQDPRAGELFF.

The chain links TRBV27 to TRBJ2-7; D is possibly TRBD1 (6 bases). This CDR3 contains 11 residues. Germline V gene lookup returns CDR1 MNHEY and CDR2 SMNVEV (reference sequence). Between the trimmed V and J ends, which lost 3 bases and 6 bases, there was a span of 6 bases. The CDR3 DNA follows: TGTGCCAGCAGTTTGGGGGCCGAGCAGTACTTC. It translates to CASSLGAEQYF.

This clone was seen a few times. V usage is TRBV7-9 and J usage is TRBJ1-6; TRBD1 agrees at 8 bases. This CDR3 spans 15 amino acids. CDR1 and CDR2 (germline): SEHNR, FQNEAQ (reference sequence). The trim removed 5 bases at V and 6 bases at J, leaving 6 bases unmatched. The CDR3 reads CASSPGTGSNSPLHF. The CDR3 bases are TGTGCCAGCAGCCCCGGGACAGGTAGTAATTCACCCCTCCACTTT.

The gene calls are TRBV11-2 and TRBJ2-2; 12 positions match TRBD2. The CDR3 consists of 18 residues. Trimming removed 5 bases from V and 1 base from J; junction bases left unmatched: 8. Germline lookup yields CDR1 SGHAT and CDR2 FQNNGV. The CDR3 region is CASSVSSGGVQNTGELFF. CDR3 DNA sequence: TGTGCCAGCAGCGTCTCTAGCGGGGGGGTTCAGAACACCGGGGAGCTGTTTTTT. The full variable domain, its missing parts supplied by reference TRBV11-2 and TRBJ2-2, is EAGVAQSPRYKIIEKRQSVAFWCNPISGHATLYWYQQILGQGPKLLIQFQNNGVVDDSQLPKDRFSAERLKGVDSTLKIQPAKLEDSAVYLCASSVSSGGVQNTGELFFGEGSRLTVL.

The V call is TRBV2, the J call TRBJ1-4; D is possibly TRBD1 (6 bases). The germline V gene has CDR1 SNHLY and CDR2 FYNNEI. There are 15 residues in the CDR3. Deletions cut 3 bases from V and 8 bases from J, with 16 bases between. The CDR3 region is CASSDSGTPVEKLFF. For the CDR3, the DNA is TGTGCCAGCAGTGATTCCGGGACACCGGTCGAAAAACTGTTTTTT.

The chain couples TRBV30 to TRBJ2-2; TRBD2 agrees at 13 bases. The V segment lost 2 bases and the J segment 6 bases; nucleotides outside the gene matches: 6. This CDR3 has 16 residues. The V gene's germline CDR1 is GTSNPN and CDR2 SVGIG (reference sequence). CDR3 bases: TGTGCCTGGAGTCCTCCGGGACTAGCGGGGCCCGGGGAGCTGTTTTTT. Residues: CAWSPPGLAGPGELFF.

The rearrangement uses TRBV6-5 and TRBJ1-4, with 10 bases aligning to TRBD1. Germline V gives CDR1 MNHEY, CDR2 SVGAGI. With V trimmed by 6 bases and J by 8 bases, 6 bases remained unmatched. The CDR3 has 14 residues. The CDR3 is CASRGTGVWEKLFF. The CDR3 DNA reads TGTGCCAGCAGGGGGACAGGGGTATGGGAAAAACTGTTTTTT.

This chain links TRBV3-1 (or the pseudogene TRBV3-2) with TRBJ2-7, with TRBD2 matching 9 bases. From germline, CDR1 is LGHDT and CDR2 YNNKEL (reference sequence). The CDR3 length is 14 residues. After removal of 2 bases from V and 5 bases from J, the junction contained 4 bases not matched to a gene. The CDR3 nucleotides are TGTGCCAGCAGCCAACCGGGACTAGCAAACGAGCAGTACTTC. Residues: CASSQPGLANEQYF.

The chain recombines TRBV10-3 with TRBJ2-3; the match to TRBD1 covers 8 bases. The germline V gene encodes CDR1 ENHRY and CDR2 SYGVKD. CDR3 length equals 14 residues. V shed 8 bases and J 5 bases; nucleotides not matched to a gene: 9. The CDR3 DNA reads as TGTGCCATCGGGGAGACAGGGGATGGAGATACGCAGTATTTT. Translation: CAIGETGDGDTQYF.

The chain uses TRBV5-4 and TRBJ2-5, with 8 bases aligning to TRBD2. Germline V gene data show CDR1 as SGHNT and CDR2 as YYREEE (reference sequence). The CDR3 is 14 amino acids. With V trimmed by 6 bases and J by 1 base, 5 bases remained unmatched. CDR3 residues: CASNRGGAQETQYF. As DNA, the CDR3 is TGTGCCAGCAACCGGGGGGGAGCCCAAGAGACCCAGTACTTC.

The gene calls are TRBV19 and TRBJ1-1, with D possibly matching TRBD1 (6 bases). CDR1 and CDR2 from the germline V gene are LNHDA and SQIVND (reference sequence). Trimming shortened V by 5 bases and J by 7 bases, and 17 bases separated the two germline ends. CDR3 size: 14 residues. The CDR3 nucleotides are TGTGCCAGTAGTCCCTGGACAGAATTTAATGAAGCTTTCTTT. It translates to CASSPWTEFNEAFF.

Remarks on this clone: This CDR3 is also generated by other DNA sequences in the sample. The rearrangement uses TRBV25-1 and TRBJ2-3; 9 positions agree with TRBD2. Trimming took 6 bases from V and 0 from J; bases not matched to a gene: 7. This CDR3 has 16 residues. Germline loops: CDR1 MGHDK, CDR2 SYGVNS. CDR3 residues: CASSEGLALSTDTQYF. The CDR3, as DNA: TGTGCCAGCAGCGAGGGACTAGCTCTTAGCACAGATACGCAGTATTTT.

The count of this clone is one. The chain combines TRBV5-1 with TRBJ2-3; 7 bases agree with TRBD1. Germline CDR1 is SGHRS and CDR2 is YFSETQ. The length of the CDR3 is 14 residues. The V segment lost 4 bases and the J segment 6 bases; nucleotides outside the gene matches: 8. The CDR3 is CASSIQGLSDTQYF. In DNA form, the CDR3 reads TGCGCCAGCAGCATACAGGGGTTATCGGATACGCAGTATTTT.

This chain joins TRBV7-6 and TRBJ2-1; 10 bases are a match to TRBD1. Germline CDR1 SGHVS, CDR2 FNYEAQ. The CDR3 covers 15 residues. V lost 5 bases, J lost 2 bases, and 3 bases stayed unmatched. CDR3 bases: TGTGCCAGCAGCCCCGGGACAGGGGCCTACAATGAGCAGTTCTTC. It is translated as CASSPGTGAYNEQFF.

The J gene is TRBJ2-3, the V gene TRBV4-1; 8 nucleotides agree with TRBD2. The CDR3 has 16 residues. Germline V CDR1 and CDR2: MGHRA, YSYEKL. Unmatched junction bases numbered 12, after V lost 4 bases and J lost 6 bases. CDR3 sequence (DNA): TGCGCCAGCAGCCTCCGGAGAGCGGGGGTGGGGGATACGCAGTATTTT. This translates into CASSLRRAGVGDTQYF.

The V gene is TRBV6-6, the J gene TRBJ2-5, with TRBD2 identical over 7 bases. Germline V CDR1 and CDR2: MNHNY, SVGAGI (reference sequence). The V segment lost 6 bases and the J segment 0 bases; nucleotides outside the gene matches: 4. The CDR3 has 14 residues. The CDR3 loop is CASSRGGYQETQYF. CDR3 DNA sequence: TGTGCCAGCAGCCGCGGGGGTTACCAAGAGACCCAGTACTTC.

V is TRBV7-9 and J is TRBJ2-5; 10 bases match TRBD1. This CDR3 has 14 residues. Germline trimming cut 3 bases from V and 5 bases from J; bases unmatched to any gene: 3. The germline V gene encodes CDR1 SEHNR and CDR2 FQNEAQ (reference sequence). CDR3 in DNA: TGTGCCAGCAGCTTGACAGGGGGCGTGGAGACCCAGTACTTC. As protein: CASSLTGGVETQYF.

The chain uses TRBV7-8 and TRBJ2-1; D perhaps matches TRBD1 (5 bases). Trimming took off 0 bases at V and 0 bases at J, with 9 bases between the two ends. The CDR3 runs to 16 residues. CDR1 is SGHVS, CDR2 FQNEAQ, per germline. In DNA form, the CDR3 reads TGTGCCAGCAGCTTAGCGGACAAGATCTCCTACAATGAGCAGTTCTTC. Amino acid sequence: CASSLADKISYNEQFF.

The chain links TRBV19 to TRBJ2-1; D is perhaps TRBD1 (7 bases). Germline CDR1 is LNHDA and CDR2 is SQIVND (reference sequence). CDR3 length: 14 residues. Trimming removed 2 bases at V and 8 bases at J, with 13 bases between. The CDR3 spells CASSISPGGYEQFF. The CDR3 DNA reads TGTGCCAGTAGTATATCACCAGGGGGGTATGAGCAGTTCTTC.